This T cell receptor beta chain was sequenced during a study of cytomegalovirus exposure and HLA in healthy donors. Overall study results and limits: Three chains linked to CMV were shown in vitro to be specific for CMV antigens.

PCR involved 60 Vbeta and 13 Jbeta primers. Repertoires were generated with immunoSEQ multiplex PCR, while TCRdb's copy carries only in-frame clones and drops some. The repertoire holds about 180,000 clones, with about 78% as singletons. This clone occurred a few times. Its antigen is currently unknown. The sample consisted of PBMCs. This receptor was taken from a middle-aged man in good health and CMV-seronegative.

CDR3 residues: CASSDFPGWSPLHF. The CDR3 region has the DNA TGTGCCAGCAGTGACTTCCCAGGGTGGTCACCCCTCCACTTT. The gene calls are TRBV2 and TRBJ1-6, with D perhaps matching TRBD1 (5 bases). The germline V gene encodes CDR1 SNHLY and CDR2 FYNNEI. V was shortened by 3 bases and J by 10 bases, with 13 bases between the two germline ends. The CDR3 loop spans 14 amino acids.